Each of the 30 T cell receptor beta chains below was sequenced from the same sample in a study of regulatory T cells in long-lasting Graves disease. Time point indicated: newly diagnosed GD, antithyroid drugs for less than 3 months. The TCR library used RNA extracted from PBMCs. Relying on iRepertoire HTBI primers and Arm-PCR of CDR3 regions, the team built TCR beta libraries. TCRdb recomputed calls from the multiplex PCR reads with MiXCR, one row per CDR3 protein. The sample shows a few hundred thousand distinct CDR3 sequences, about 19% of them seen only once. This specimen was peripheral blood mononuclear cells (PBMCs), taken at new diagnosis, from a patient treated with antithyroid drugs. Source of these receptors: a female donor with Graves disease.

This clonotype was counted at least ten times. This chain joins TRBV20-1 and TRBJ2-7; TRBD1 or TRBD2 may be the D gene (5 bases each). Per the germline V gene, CDR1 is DFQATT and CDR2 is SNEGSKA (reference sequence). This CDR3 comprises 17 residues. The CDR3 spells CSVLWWAGAVAPYEQYF. The DNA of the CDR3 is TGCAGCGTCCTTTGGTGGGCCGGGGCAGTGGCCCCCTACGAGCAGTACTTC.

This clonotype occurred many times. The chain's CDR3 is CASSPGTSGRTDTQYF. In DNA form, the CDR3 reads TGCGCCAGCAGCCCGGGGACTAGCGGTCGCACAGATACGCAGTATTTT. The rearrangement links TRBV5-1 to TRBJ2-3, with TRBD2 matching over 11 bases. J gave up 1 base and V 4 bases, and 5 bases lay outside the gene matches. In germline, CDR1 is SGHRS, CDR2 YFSETQ. The CDR3 contains 16 residues.

V usage is TRBV7-6 and J usage is TRBJ2-5, with D hard to call. The CDR3 extends over 15 amino acids. Germline V gene lookup returns CDR1 SGHVS and CDR2 FNYEAQ. Trimming took off 7 bases at V and 4 bases at J, with 19 bases between the two ends. CDR3 loop: CASIPNTGSPETQYF. The CDR3 DNA reads TGTGCCAGCATCCCGAACACGGGCTCTCCAGAGACCCAGTACTTC.

This clonotype was recorded at least ten times. The V gene is TRBV20-1, the J gene TRBJ2-2; D may be TRBD1 (5 bases). Germline V gene sequence: CDR1 DFQATT, CDR2 SNEGSKA (reference sequence). Trimming took 0 bases from V and 0 from J, leaving 8 bases between them. CDR3 length: 15 amino acids. CDR3 nucleotide sequence: TGCAGTGCTAGAGATCCGACAGCGAACACCGGGGAGCTGTTTTTT. Translation: CSARDPTANTGELFF.

This chain links TRBV3-1 with TRBJ2-7, with TRBD1 matching 12 bases. V lost 5 bases and J lost 4; bases outside the gene matches: 9. Per the germline V gene, CDR1 is LGHDT and CDR2 is YNNKEL (reference sequence). The CDR3 runs 16 residues. CDR3 coding DNA: TGTGCCAGCAGCGGACGCGGGACAGGGGGCCTATACGAGCAGTACTTC. Protein product: CASSGRGTGGLYEQYF.

This chain joins TRBV20-1 and TRBJ1-6; 8 bases fit TRBD1. The CDR3 has 13 amino acids. J gave up 5 bases and V 7 bases, and 4 bases lay outside the gene matches. Germline CDR1 and CDR2: DFQATT and SNEGSKA (reference sequence). This CDR3 is CSGETGDNSPLHF. CDR3 nucleotide sequence: TGCAGTGGGGAGACAGGGGATAATTCACCCCTCCACTTT.

This clonotype was counted at least ten times. The chain carries TRBV7-2 and TRBJ1-2, with TRBD1 matching over 8 bases. CDR3 size: 15 residues. V dropped 4 bases and J dropped 6; count of bases not matched to a gene: 10. Per the germline V gene, CDR1 is SGHTA and CDR2 is FQGNSA. DNA of the CDR3: TGTGCCAGCAGCTCAGCCTGGACAGGGTCGAATGGCTACACCTTC. It encodes CASSSAWTGSNGYTF.

This clonotype was seen at least ten times. The gene calls are TRBV30 and TRBJ1-1, with a possible D match to TRBD1 (6 bases). The CDR3 runs 13 residues. Trimming removed 5 bases from V and 1 base from J, with 11 bases in between. The germline gives CDR1 GTSNPN, CDR2 SVGIG (reference sequence). CDR3 bases: TGTGCCTGGGAGGGACAAACGAACACTGAAGCTTTCTTT. This codes for CAWEGQTNTEAFF.

There are a few counts of this clonotype. With a far larger clone one base away, a read error is the likely cause. The chain links TRBV3-1 to TRBJ2-1, with unresolved D. The CDR3 length is 12 residues. Per the germline V gene, CDR1 is LGHDT and CDR2 is YNNKEL (reference sequence). V shed 1 base and J shed 10 bases, with 8 bases lying between them. Here the CDR3 reads CASSQVSWEQFF. CDR3 coding DNA: TGTGCCAGCAGCCAAGTGAGCTGGGAGCAGTTCTTC.

This clonotype was detected many times. This chain joins TRBV3-1 and TRBJ1-1, with D possibly TRBD1 on 5 matching bases. With 2 bases removed from V and 3 bases from J, the gap between germline ends came to 10 bases. Germline assignment: CDR1 LGHDT and CDR2 YNNKEL (reference sequence). The CDR3 has 14 residues. The CDR3 region is CASSQKGAHTEAFF. CDR3 DNA sequence: TGTGCCAGCAGCCAAAAAGGGGCACACACTGAAGCTTTCTTT. The full variable domain, its missing parts supplied by reference TRBV3-1 and TRBJ1-1, is DTAVSQTPKYLVTQMGNDKSIKCEQNLGHDTMYWYKQDSKKFLKIMFSYNNKELIINETVPNRFSPKSPDKAHLNLHINSLELGDSAVYFCASSQKGAHTEAFFGQGTRLTVV.

This clonotype was seen many times. CDR3 in amino acids: CASSVTGGRDTQYF. CDR3 in DNA: TGTGCCAGCAGTGTGACAGGGGGCAGAGATACGCAGTATTTT. V and J are TRBV6-1 and TRBJ2-3, with 10 bases lining up with TRBD1. The germline CDR1 and CDR2 sequences are MNHNS and SASEGT. V dropped 4 bases and J dropped 5; count of bases not matched to a gene: 3. The CDR3 runs to 14 residues.

This clonotype was seen many times. V is TRBV12-3 or TRBV12-4 and J is TRBJ2-7, with a tentative D call TRBD2 (5 bases). Trimming removed 5 bases from V and 3 bases from J, with 17 bases in between. CDR3 length: 15 amino acids. CDR3 loop: CASSRSTSNFYEQYF. The CDR3, as DNA: TGTGCCAGCAGTAGATCTACTAGTAACTTCTACGAGCAGTACTTC.

This clonotype was found many times. The CDR3 reads CASAGGAGETQYF. The CDR3 DNA reads as TGTGCCAGCGCAGGGGGCGCGGGGGAGACCCAGTACTTC. The chain has TRBV2 and TRBJ2-5, with 8 bases that match TRBD1. CDR1 and CDR2 from the germline V gene are SNHLY and FYNNEI. This CDR3 has 13 amino acids. V trimming: 8 bases; J trimming: 5 bases; junction bases outside the gene matches: 7.

This clonotype was observed at least ten times. The chain's CDR3 is CAWSRDSNQPQHF. In DNA form, the CDR3 reads TGTGCCTGGAGTAGAGATAGCAATCAGCCCCAGCATTTT. The rearrangement links TRBV30 to TRBJ1-5; no clear D. Germline V gives CDR1 GTSNPN, CDR2 SVGIG (reference sequence). The CDR3 contains 13 residues. V lost 2 bases and J lost 0, with 5 bases in between.

Note on this clonotype: Being one base from a much bigger clone, this may be a read error. Because the CDR3 is missing its conserved closing phenylalanine or tryptophan, this is likely a read error. This sequence joins TRBV20-1 and TRBJ1-5; no definite D call. This CDR3 region has 13 residues. Germline CDR1 DFQATT, CDR2 SNEGSKA (reference sequence). V gave up 3 bases and J gave up 5 bases, with 11 bases separating them. This CDR3 is CSASAKWDQPQHS. The CDR3 DNA is TGCAGTGCTAGTGCGAAATGGGATCAGCCCCAGCATTCT.

This clonotype turned up a few times. The rearrangement joins TRBV19 to TRBJ1-6; D is undetermined. The CDR3 loop spans 13 amino acids. Germline lookup yields CDR1 LNHDA and CDR2 SQIVND (reference sequence). V lost 4 bases to trimming and J lost 10 bases, with 11 bases between them. CDR3 loop: CASSTGTKSPLHF. DNA for the CDR3: TGTGCCAGTAGTACCGGAACAAAATCACCCCTCCACTTT.

The chain carries TRBV12-3 or TRBV12-4 and TRBJ2-1, with 7 bases matching TRBD2. V gave up 7 bases and J gave up 9 bases; unmatched junction bases: 15. CDR3 length: 15 amino acids. CDR3 in DNA: TGTGCCAGCAAGATCTGGGGGGGGGTTGGTGTTGAGCAGTTCTTC. Amino acid sequence: CASKIWGGVGVEQFF.

In this sample, this clonotype turned up many times. The chain links TRBV7-2 to TRBJ2-7; a weak D match, TRBD1 (6 bases). The CDR3 contains 14 residues. V shed 1 base and J shed 1 base, with 8 bases lying between them. Germline V gives CDR1 SGHTA, CDR2 FQGNSA. This CDR3 reads CASSLGTESYEQYF. The CDR3 bases are TGTGCCAGCAGCTTAGGGACAGAATCCTACGAGCAGTACTTC.

This clonotype has ten or more counts. This rearrangement joins TRBV5-1 to TRBJ2-1; a weak D match, TRBD1 (6 bases). The V gene's germline CDR1 is SGHRS and CDR2 YFSETQ. Between the trimmed V and J ends, which lost 7 bases and 8 bases, there was a span of 22 bases. This CDR3 spans 15 amino acids. The CDR3 here is CASSGPTGQFDEQFF. For the CDR3, the DNA is TGCGCCAGCTCCGGACCGACAGGACAATTCGATGAGCAGTTCTTC. The variable domain in full, completed from reference TRBV5-1 and TRBJ2-1, reads KAGVTQTPRYLIKTRGQQVTLSCSPISGHRSVSWYQQTPGQGLQFLFEYFSETQRNKGNFPGRFSGRQFSNSRSEMNVSTLELGDSALYLCASSGPTGQFDEQFFGPGTRLTVL.

This clonotype has a count of ten or more. Relative to the germline gene, one junction end is altered; a read error may explain this. V and J are TRBV5-5 and TRBJ1-2; D unresolved. Germline CDR1 is SGHKS and CDR2 is YYEKEE (reference sequence). The CDR3 is 12 residues long. CDR3 sequence reads: CASSLVIEFGVF. The CDR3 coding sequence is TGTGCCAGCAGCTTGGTTATCGAGTTCGGAGTCTTC.

This clonotype was detected many times. For the CDR3, the DNA is TGTGCCAGCTCACTGACAAGCAATCAGCCCCAGCATTTT. Translation: CASSLTSNQPQHF. The chain couples TRBV18 to TRBJ1-5; D remains ambiguous. The CDR3 is 13 residues long. Germline V gives CDR1 KGHSH, CDR2 LQKENI. Trimming left V 4 bases short and J 1 base short, with 5 bases between.

The chain employs TRBV7-2 and TRBJ2-3; maybe TRBD2 (6 bases). The CDR3 totals 16 residues. V was trimmed by 4 bases and J by 7 bases, leaving 21 bases between them. Germline values: CDR1 SGHTA, CDR2 FQGNSA. CDR3 sequence reads: CASSSRDSTRPNTQYF. CDR3 in DNA: TGTGCCAGCAGCTCCAGGGACTCCACCCGCCCCAATACGCAGTATTTT.

The rearrangement joins TRBV19 to TRBJ1-3, with D unresolved. V gave up 6 bases and J gave up 13 bases, with 16 bases separating them. This CDR3 spans 12 amino acids. CDR1 and CDR2 from the germline V gene are LNHDA and SQIVND (reference sequence). The CDR3 DNA sequence: TGTGCCAGTAGCAGTCACCTGGGTCAGATATATTTT. It translates to CASSSHLGQIYF.

This clonotype was detected a few times. The V call is TRBV5-5, the J call TRBJ1-4, with 7 bases that match TRBD1. The junction had 7 bases not matched to a gene; V was cut back by 7 bases and J by 4 bases. Germline V gene data show CDR1 as SGHKS and CDR2 as YYEKEE (reference sequence). CDR3 length: 14 residues. CDR3 sequence reads: CASGRGQSNEKLFF. The CDR3 DNA reads as TGTGCCAGCGGGCGGGGACAGAGTAATGAAAAACTGTTTTTT. Drawing the rest from reference TRBV5-5 and TRBJ1-4, the complete variable domain is DAGVTQSPTHLIKTRGQQVTLRCSPISGHKSVSWYQQVLGQGPQFIFQYYEKEERGRGNFPDRFSARQFPNYSSELNVNALLLGDSALYLCASGRGQSNEKLFFGSGTQLSVL.

The chain uses TRBV5-6 and TRBJ2-6; D unclear. The CDR3 spans 17 residues. Per the germline V gene, CDR1 is SGHDT and CDR2 is YYEEEE. Trimming cost V 0 bases and J 0 bases, with 10 bases left between them. In DNA form, the CDR3 reads TGTGCCAGCAGCTTGGGGAGTCTCGCCTCTGGGGCCAACGTCCTGACTTTC. This encodes CASSLGSLASGANVLTF.

As regards this clonotype: The likely explanation is a read error, given a far larger clone one base away. The rearrangement joins TRBV29-1 to TRBJ2-7, with 10 positions matching TRBD2. The V segment lost 3 bases and the J segment 7 bases; nucleotides outside the gene matches: 12. Germline V gives CDR1 SQVTM, CDR2 ANQGSEA. The CDR3 has 15 amino acids. CDR3 protein: CSVDLESSGSDEQYF. The CDR3 nucleotides are TGCAGCGTTGATCTCGAGTCTAGCGGGAGCGATGAGCAGTACTTC.

This clonotype was counted many times. The chain uses TRBV24-1 and TRBJ2-5; D perhaps matches TRBD1 (5 bases). The germline CDR1 and CDR2 sequences are KGHDR and SFDVKD. This CDR3 is 18 amino acids long. V lost 9 bases and J lost 7, with 32 bases in between. The CDR3 is CATLQASQGTTEEGTQYF. CDR3 sequence (DNA): TGTGCCACCCTACAAGCCTCCCAGGGTACTACAGAAGAAGGGACCCAGTACTTC.

This clonotype was picked up many times. This chain uses TRBV20-1 with TRBJ2-3, with a possible D match to TRBD2 (7 bases). V lost 3 bases to trimming and J lost 1 base, with 11 bases between them. Looked up from germline, CDR1 is DFQATT and CDR2 is SNEGSKA (reference sequence). The CDR3 has 14 residues. The CDR3 reads CSARRGGGTDTQYF. The CDR3 nucleotides are TGCAGTGCTAGGAGGGGGGGGGGCACAGATACGCAGTATTTT.

This clonotype was seen a few times. The chain has TRBV24-1 and TRBJ1-5; D gene uncertain. The CDR3 runs 15 residues. Germline V gives CDR1 KGHDR, CDR2 SFDVKD. V gave up 5 bases and J gave up 7 bases, with 17 bases separating them. This CDR3 is CATSAPGPTGQPQHF. The CDR3 nucleotides read TGTGCCACCAGTGCGCCTGGCCCGACTGGGCAGCCCCAGCATTTT.

This clonotype has at least ten counts. The chain employs TRBV15 and TRBJ1-1; unclear D gene. The germline V gene has CDR1 LNHNV and CDR2 YYDKDF (reference sequence). Trimming left V 0 bases short and J 2 bases short, with 4 bases between. The CDR3 spans 13 residues. The CDR3: CATSRDYNTEAFF. The CDR3 DNA sequence: TGTGCCACCAGCAGAGATTATAACACTGAAGCTTTCTTT. Using reference TRBV15 and TRBJ1-1 for the parts outside the CDR3, the full variable domain is DAMVIQNPRYQVTQFGKPVTLSCSQTLNHNVMYWYQQKSSQAPKLLFHYYDKDFNNEADTPDNFQSRRPNTSFCFLDIRSPGLGDTAMYLCATSRDYNTEAFFGQGTRLTVV.